Shown below are 27 T cell receptor beta chains from a single sample sequenced in a study of blood T cell repertoires in COVID-19 (dated by TCRdb to the early 2020s). Library construction relied on the immunoSEQ multiplex PCR assay. TCRdb took this table from immuneACCESS and kept in-frame rearrangements with V and J called. Such tables lack part of the clones; where checked against another copy, unresolved V genes explain under half of the gap, and the rest is unexplained. This sample lists hundreds of thousands of clones; 83% were detected once. The ten largest clones add up to 2% to 3% of the sample. Material: peripheral blood. The origin of the receptors is a woman between 35 and 50 years old with active or convalescent COVID-19.

This rearrangement joins TRBV9 to TRBJ2-3; D call uncertain. V lost 4 bases and J lost 1, with 10 bases in between. Per germline, CDR1 SGDLS and CDR2 YYNGEE. The CDR3 length is 14 residues. CDR3 loop: CASSPIFGTDTQYF. CDR3 nucleotide sequence: TGTGCCAGCAGCCCTATTTTTGGCACAGATACGCAGTATTTT.

The chain uses TRBV3-1 (or the pseudogene TRBV3-2) and TRBJ2-7, with D uncertain. Trimming took off 6 bases at V and 3 bases at J, with 9 bases between the two ends. CDR3 size: 12 residues. Germline V CDR1 and CDR2: LGHDT, YNNKEL (reference sequence). CDR3 nucleotides: TGTGCCAGCAGTCTCTCGGGCTACGAGCAGTACTTC. As protein: CASSLSGYEQYF.

This clone was recorded once. This chain joins TRBV10-3 and TRBJ1-5, with no clear D. V was cut by 0 bases and J by 5 bases, with 8 bases left in between. This CDR3 has 14 amino acids. The germline V gene has CDR1 ENHRY and CDR2 SYGVKD. In nucleotides, the CDR3 is TGTGCCATCAGTGAGTCCAGCGATGATCAGCCCCAGCATTTT. It yields the protein CAISESSDDQPQHF.

There are many counts of this clone. The genes are TRBV25-1 and TRBJ2-7; 7 positions agree with TRBD2. Trimming removed 3 bases from V and 3 bases from J; junction bases left unmatched: 8. From germline, CDR1 is MGHDK and CDR2 SYGVNS. This CDR3 spans 15 amino acids. CDR3 bases: TGTGCCAGCAGTGACAAAGCGGGGCTGGTCTACGAGCAGTACTTC. Residues: CASSDKAGLVYEQYF.

This chain uses TRBV4-1 with TRBJ1-2; D not certain. V lost 1 base and J lost 8, with 11 bases in between. Germline CDR1 is MGHRA and CDR2 is YSYEKL. The CDR3 has 13 amino acids. CDR3 DNA: TGCGCCAGCAGCCAAGTGTCCACTATGGGCTACACCTTC. Protein sequence: CASSQVSTMGYTF.

The V gene is TRBV6-5, the J gene TRBJ1-1, with a possible D match to TRBD1 (6 bases). The length of the CDR3 is 13 residues. The germline V gene encodes CDR1 MNHEY and CDR2 SVGAGI. V was shortened by 6 bases and J by 2 bases, with 10 bases between the two germline ends. Here the CDR3 reads CASRLQGNTEAFF. CDR3 nucleotide sequence: TGTGCCAGCAGGTTACAGGGAAACACTGAAGCTTTCTTT.

The chain has TRBV3-1 (or the pseudogene TRBV3-2) and TRBJ1-1; D gene ambiguous. The CDR3 covers 11 residues. Germline V gives CDR1 LGHDT, CDR2 YNNKEL (reference sequence). The V end lost 6 bases, the J end lost 2 bases, and 4 bases lay between the germline ends. The CDR3 region has the DNA TGTGCCAGCAGTCTAAACACTGAAGCTTTCTTT. Its protein product is CASSLNTEAFF.

The chain has TRBV6-1 and TRBJ1-6; D perhaps matches TRBD1 (6 bases). The CDR3 has 15 residues. CDR1 is MNHNS and CDR2 is SASEGT in the germline V gene. The germline V and J ends were trimmed by 1 base and 6 bases, with 10 bases remaining between them. The CDR3 sequence is CASSEETGSNSPLHF. The CDR3 DNA reads as TGTGCCAGCAGTGAAGAGACAGGCAGTAATTCACCCCTCCACTTT.

The chain links TRBV19 to TRBJ2-2; no definite D call. The germline V gene has CDR1 LNHDA and CDR2 SQIVND (reference sequence). This CDR3 region has 16 residues. Deletions cut 1 base from V and 3 bases from J, with 12 bases between. The CDR3 is CASSIGPGSDTGELFF. DNA of the CDR3: TGTGCCAGTAGTATAGGTCCAGGCTCGGACACCGGGGAGCTGTTTTTT.

V usage is TRBV10-3 and J usage is TRBJ1-2, with TRBD1 matching over 7 bases. V lost 5 bases to trimming and J lost 4 bases; unmatched junction nucleotides: 7. Germline CDR1 reads ENHRY; CDR2 reads SYGVKD. The CDR3 length is 14 residues. CDR3 sequence (DNA): TGTGCCATCAGTCCGGGGGACAGCGCCTATGGCTACACCTTC. Residues: CAISPGDSAYGYTF.

This clone was detected once. This chain uses TRBV10-1 with TRBJ2-3; no firm D call. Germline V lookup: CDR1 WNHNN, CDR2 SYGVQD (reference sequence). This CDR3 is 14 amino acids long. The ends were cut back, 3 bases at V and 2 bases at J, with 9 bases in the middle. Here the CDR3 reads CASSDFEDTDTQYF. The CDR3 coding sequence is TGCGCCAGCAGTGACTTTGAGGACACAGATACGCAGTATTTT.

The rearrangement links TRBV7-2 to TRBJ2-3; D might be TRBD2 (6 bases). Germline V gene lookup returns CDR1 SGHTA and CDR2 FQGNSA. The CDR3 has 14 amino acids. The V gene lost 4 bases and the J gene lost 2 bases, with 10 bases spanning the gap. For the CDR3, the DNA is TGTGCCAGCAGCTCGGGACTGCACACAGATACGCAGTATTTT. Its translation is CASSSGLHTDTQYF.

The gene calls are TRBV12-5 and TRBJ2-3; 12 nucleotides agree with TRBD1. CDR1 is LGHNT, CDR2 FRNRAP, per germline. The J segment lost 4 bases and the V segment lost 6 bases, leaving 5 bases of the junction unmatched. CDR3 length: 15 residues. The CDR3 spells CASGRGQGAADTQYF. CDR3 DNA sequence: TGTGCTAGTGGCCGGGGACAGGGGGCCGCAGATACGCAGTATTTT.

This chain joins TRBV5-8 and TRBJ1-6; D call uncertain. Germline V CDR1 and CDR2: SGHTS, YDEGEE. Between the trimmed V and J ends, which lost 0 bases and 8 bases, there was a span of 9 bases. CDR3 length equals 14 residues. CDR3 region: CASSLVRKDSPLHF. The CDR3 DNA sequence: TGTGCCAGCAGCTTGGTCAGGAAAGATTCACCCCTCCACTTT.

This chain joins TRBV6-5 and TRBJ2-1, with unresolved D. V lost 0 bases, J lost 7 bases, and 10 bases lay in between. The CDR3 totals 14 residues. Germline loops: CDR1 MNHEY, CDR2 SVGAGI. The CDR3 is CASSYSTPSNEQFF. The DNA for the CDR3 is TGTGCCAGCAGTTACTCGACTCCTTCGAATGAGCAGTTCTTC.

The chain uses TRBV7-3 and TRBJ1-1, with TRBD1 as a possible D gene (5 bases). This CDR3 has 13 amino acids. Germline V gene lookup returns CDR1 SGHTA and CDR2 FQGTGA. V lost 5 bases and J 8 bases, leaving 15 bases between the germline ends. Here the CDR3 DNA reads TGTGCCAGCAGCATACAGGTTAAAACAGAAGCTTTCTTT. Translated, it gives CASSIQVKTEAFF.

The chain couples TRBV28 to TRBJ1-1; tentatively, D is TRBD1 (5 bases). The CDR3 is made up of 12 amino acids. V was cut by 3 bases and J by 11 bases, with 13 bases left in between. Germline CDR1 and CDR2: MDHEN and SYDVKM. CDR3 loop: CASSFFAGDAFF. The CDR3 DNA reads TGTGCCAGCAGTTTTTTCGCGGGGGATGCTTTCTTT. Complete variable domain (other parts from reference TRBV28 and TRBJ1-1): DVKVTQSSRYLVKRTGEKVFLECVQDMDHENMFWYRQDPGLGLRLIYFSYDVKMKEKGDIPEGYSVSREKKERFSLILESASTNQTSMYLCASSFFAGDAFFGQGTRLTVV.

The V and J genes are TRBV5-6 and TRBJ2-7; weak D call: TRBD1 (6 bases). V dropped 4 bases and J dropped 4 bases, with 15 bases sitting between them. The germline V gene encodes CDR1 SGHDT and CDR2 YYEEEE. This CDR3 is 14 amino acids long. CDR3 protein: CASSRRDIFYEQYF. DNA for the CDR3: TGTGCCAGCAGCCGACGGGACATTTTTTACGAGCAGTACTTC.

The V and J genes are TRBV9 and TRBJ2-7; tentatively, D is TRBD1 (6 bases). Deletions cut 0 bases from V and 5 bases from J, with 12 bases between. This CDR3 has 14 amino acids. The germline V gene has CDR1 SGDLS and CDR2 YYNGEE. The CDR3 nucleotides read TGTGCCAGCAGCGTAGGGGTGGGGGCGGACGAGCAGTACTTC. Translating it yields CASSVGVGADEQYF.

The V call is TRBV30, the J call TRBJ1-1; 9 bases fit TRBD1. Trimming cost V 7 bases and J 0 bases; bases outside gene matches: 15. The CDR3 loop spans 17 amino acids. The germline V gene has CDR1 GTSNPN and CDR2 SVGIG (reference sequence). The CDR3 sequence: CASSTGTGFFLNTEAFF. The CDR3, as DNA: TGTGCCTCCAGCACCGGGACAGGGTTTTTCCTGAACACTGAAGCTTTCTTT.

This chain connects TRBV30 to TRBJ1-2, with 8 nucleotides matching TRBD1. Germline CDR1 GTSNPN, CDR2 SVGIG (reference sequence). The length of the CDR3 is 14 residues. The ends lost 4 bases at V and 5 bases at J; junction bases unmatched: 9. CDR3 DNA sequence: TGTGCCTGGACCCGGACAGGGCAGAGGTATGGCTACACCTTC. Encoded protein: CAWTRTGQRYGYTF.

Comment on this clone: Additional DNA sequences in this sample encode the identical CDR3. CDR3: CASSPPSGYEQYF. The CDR3 nucleotides read TGTGCCAGCTCACCACCATCCGGCTACGAGCAGTACTTC. The chain employs TRBV18 and TRBJ2-7; D remains unclear. The germline CDR1 and CDR2 sequences are KGHSH and LQKENI. Between the trimmed V and J ends, which lost 0 bases and 3 bases, there was a span of 6 bases. The CDR3 has 13 residues.

The genes are TRBV30 and TRBJ1-2; TRBD1 aligns across 7 bases. The junction had 10 bases not matched to a gene; V was cut back by 5 bases and J by 4 bases. This CDR3 is 14 amino acids long. CDR1 is GTSNPN and CDR2 is SVGIG in the germline V gene (reference sequence). The CDR3, as DNA: TGTGCCTGGGACAGGACAGGCGACTCCTATGGCTACACCTTC. Protein sequence: CAWDRTGDSYGYTF.

This clone has only one observation. J is TRBJ2-3 and V is TRBV27; D is unresolved. V was cut by 3 bases and J by 0 bases, with 13 bases left in between. Germline V CDR1 and CDR2: MNHEY, SMNVEV (reference sequence). CDR3 length equals 16 residues. CDR3 protein: CASSFGNPYSTDTQYF. CDR3 bases: TGTGCCAGCAGTTTTGGCAATCCATACAGCACAGATACGCAGTATTTT.

The gene calls are TRBV28 and TRBJ1-2; D ambiguous. V was trimmed by 6 bases and J by 4 bases, leaving 21 bases between them. This CDR3 comprises 16 residues. Germline V CDR1 and CDR2: MDHEN, SYDVKM. This CDR3 reads CASSLPRLYSFYGYTF. CDR3 nucleotide sequence: TGTGCCAGCAGCCTACCCCGCCTCTATTCCTTCTATGGCTACACCTTC.

The chain is built from TRBV19 and TRBJ2-7, with TRBD2 matching 9 bases. Looked up from germline, CDR1 is LNHDA and CDR2 is SQIVND (reference sequence). This CDR3 region has 14 residues. J was trimmed by 7 bases and V by 7 bases; bases with no gene match: 11. In nucleotides, the CDR3 is TGTGCCAGTACCTTAGTAGCGGGAGAACGGGAGCAGTACTTC. Its translation: CASTLVAGEREQYF.

There are a few counts of this clone. V and J are TRBV28 and TRBJ2-5; TRBD2 matches at 9 bases. The CDR3 has 15 residues. Germline values: CDR1 MDHEN, CDR2 SYDVKM. The J segment lost 5 bases and the V segment lost 5 bases, leaving 9 bases of the junction unmatched. The CDR3 is CASSLLAGSSETQYF. The CDR3 DNA is TGTGCCAGCAGTCTTCTAGCGGGATCATCTGAGACCCAGTACTTC.